This is a list of T cell receptor beta chains from one sample in a study of blood T cell repertoires in COVID-19. The table came from immunoSEQ multiplex PCR; TCRdb's copy has only in-frame clones and leaves some out. The table lists 100,000 or so clones, more than 70% of them singletons. What was sequenced was peripheral blood. All receptors come from a woman aged 30 to 39 with acute or convalescent COVID-19. Both conserved end residues are part of each CDR3. A D gene is named only where the DNA matches it firmly. A row's size may be missing; if present it is once, few, many or a size class.

D gene: -; clone size: -; V gene: TRBV11-2; J gene: TRBJ1-5; CDR3 protein: CASSLTENQPQHF; CDR3 DNA: TGTGCCAGCAGCCTGACAGAGAATCAGCCCCAGCATTTT
D gene: -; clone size: -; V gene: TRBV6-5; J gene: TRBJ2-2; CDR3 protein: CASQWGQGITGELFF; CDR3 DNA: TGTGCCAGCCAATGGGGTCAGGGGATTACCGGGGAGCTGTTTTTT
D gene: TRBD1; clone size: few; V gene: TRBV29-1; J gene: TRBJ2-1; CDR3 protein: CSGRRTGVMNEQFF; CDR3 DNA: TGCAGCGGTAGAAGGACAGGGGTCATGAATGAGCAGTTCTTC
D gene: -; clone size: -; V gene: TRBV6-5; J gene: TRBJ1-6; CDR3 protein: CASSQSGQYNSPLHF; CDR3 DNA: TGTGCCAGCAGTCAATCGGGACAATATAATTCACCCCTCCACTTT
D gene: -; clone size: -; V gene: TRBV25-1; J gene: TRBJ2-3; CDR3 protein: CASSGPLAENPQPQYF; CDR3 DNA: TGTGCCAGCAGTGGCCCCCTGGCGGAGAACCCCCAACCGCAGTATTTT
D gene: TRBD1; clone size: once; V gene: TRBV20-1; J gene: TRBJ1-2; CDR3 protein: CSPQGADGYTF; CDR3 DNA: TGCAGTCCGCAGGGGGCAGATGGCTACACCTTC
D gene: TRBD2; clone size: -; V gene: TRBV27; J gene: TRBJ2-2; CDR3 protein: CASSPWRTSVPGELFF; CDR3 DNA: TGTGCCAGCAGCCCGTGGAGGACTAGCGTGCCCGGGGAGCTGTTTTTT
D gene: -; clone size: -; V gene: TRBV7-6; J gene: TRBJ1-6; CDR3 protein: CASSFGGSINSPLHF; CDR3 DNA: TGTGCCAGCAGCTTCGGGGGATCTATCAATTCACCCCTCCACTTT
D gene: TRBD2; clone size: -; V gene: TRBV30; J gene: TRBJ2-3; CDR3 protein: CAWGLAESDTQYF; CDR3 DNA: TGTGCCTGGGGACTAGCGGAGTCAGATACGCAGTATTTT
D gene: -; clone size: -; V gene: TRBV7-3; J gene: TRBJ2-2; CDR3 protein: CASSLGRANTGELFF; CDR3 DNA: TGTGCCAGCAGCTTAGGCAGGGCGAACACCGGGGAGCTGTTTTTT
D gene: -; clone size: -; V gene: TRBV19; J gene: TRBJ1-2; CDR3 protein: CASSLSEAGAYGYTF; CDR3 DNA: TGTGCCAGTAGTCTCTCAGAGGCGGGGGCCTATGGCTACACCTTC
D gene: -; clone size: -; V gene: TRBV30; J gene: TRBJ1-5; CDR3 protein: CAWSPDRGIQPQHF; CDR3 DNA: TGTGCCTGGAGTCCTGACAGAGGAATTCAGCCCCAGCATTTT
D gene: -; clone size: -; V gene: TRBV6-5; J gene: TRBJ1-2; CDR3 protein: CASSFRVSGGYTF; CDR3 DNA: TGTGCCAGCAGTTTCAGGGTGTCCGGTGGCTACACCTTC
D gene: -; clone size: few; V gene: TRBV12-3/TRBV12-4; J gene: TRBJ1-2; CDR3 protein: CASTFTDSYGYTF; CDR3 DNA: TGTGCCAGCACCTTTACCGACAGCTATGGCTACACCTTC
D gene: TRBD1; clone size: -; V gene: TRBV5-1; J gene: TRBJ1-2; CDR3 protein: CASASDRGYHYGYTF; CDR3 DNA: TGCGCCAGCGCTAGTGACAGGGGATACCACTATGGCTACACCTTC
D gene: TRBD1; clone size: -; V gene: TRBV19; J gene: TRBJ2-1; CDR3 protein: CASSIQGTGPYNEQFF; CDR3 DNA: TGTGCCAGTAGTATACAAGGGACAGGGCCCTACAATGAGCAGTTCTTC
D gene: -; clone size: -; V gene: TRBV30; J gene: TRBJ1-2; CDR3 protein: CAWSVRLQGGYTF; CDR3 DNA: TGTGCCTGGAGTGTAAGGCTCCAGGGTGGCTACACCTTC
D gene: TRBD1; clone size: once; V gene: TRBV2; J gene: TRBJ2-7; CDR3 protein: CAILDRDYEQYF; CDR3 DNA: TGTGCCATTCTAGACAGGGACTACGAGCAGTACTTC
D gene: -; clone size: -; V gene: TRBV7-9; J gene: TRBJ2-7; CDR3 protein: CASSLEGKGFHEQYF; CDR3 DNA: TGTGCCAGCAGCTTAGAGGGGAAAGGGTTCCACGAGCAGTACTTC
D gene: -; clone size: -; V gene: TRBV29-1; J gene: TRBJ2-7; CDR3 protein: CSVESDGSYEQYF; CDR3 DNA: TGCAGCGTTGAAAGCGACGGCTCCTACGAGCAGTACTTC
D gene: -; clone size: -; V gene: TRBV4-2; J gene: TRBJ2-7; CDR3 protein: CASSQGRDPRGLLGPYEQYF; CDR3 DNA: TGTGCCAGCAGCCAGGGTAGGGACCCCAGGGGCCTCTTGGGACCATACGAGCAGTACTTC
D gene: TRBD1; clone size: -; V gene: TRBV7-9; J gene: TRBJ2-1; CDR3 protein: CASSSDRGLQYNEQFF; CDR3 DNA: TGTGCCAGCAGCTCGGACAGGGGATTGCAATATAATGAGCAGTTCTTC
D gene: -; clone size: few; V gene: TRBV5-6; J gene: TRBJ1-5; CDR3 protein: CASSLAGPQPQHF; CDR3 DNA: TGTGCCAGCAGTCTAGCGGGGCCCCAGCCCCAGCATTTT
D gene: -; clone size: once; V gene: TRBV3-1/TRBV3-2; J gene: TRBJ1-2; CDR3 protein: CASSYRQAIRYGYTF; CDR3 DNA: TGTGCCAGCAGCTATCGACAGGCTATTCGGTATGGCTACACCTTC
D gene: TRBD1; clone size: -; V gene: TRBV6-1; J gene: TRBJ1-5; CDR3 protein: CASSEGQFNQPQHF; CDR3 DNA: TGTGCCAGCAGTGAGGGACAGTTTAATCAGCCCCAGCATTTT
D gene: -; clone size: -; V gene: TRBV6-5; J gene: TRBJ1-1; CDR3 protein: CASSEIQDTEAFF; CDR3 DNA: TGTGCCAGCAGCGAGATACAGGACACTGAAGCTTTCTTT
D gene: TRBD1; clone size: -; V gene: TRBV5-1; J gene: TRBJ1-4; CDR3 protein: CASSFTGATNEKLFF; CDR3 DNA: TGCGCCAGCAGCTTTACAGGGGCAACTAATGAAAAACTGTTTTTT
D gene: -; clone size: -; V gene: TRBV24-1; J gene: TRBJ1-4; CDR3 protein: CATSDARGANEKLFF; CDR3 DNA: TGTGCCACCAGTGATGCCAGGGGTGCTAATGAAAAACTGTTTTTT